This TCR beta chain was recorded in a study of control samples from healthy donors and cancer patients. This table comes from immunoSEQ multiplex PCR, and its TCRdb copy is limited to in-frame clones, with some not included. The sample gives about 51,000 clones, about four fifths of which show up once; 10% is in the top ten. CDR1 and CDR2 from the germline V gene are SGHRS and YFSETQ. This CDR3 has 15 residues. Trimming shortened V by 2 bases and J by 0 bases, and 9 bases separated the two germline ends. The material sequenced was blood. The chain uses TRBV5-1 and TRBJ2-1, with TRBD1 as a possible D gene (6 bases). The TCR was taken from an older man in good health. CDR3 nucleotide sequence: TGCGCCAGCAGCTTCGGACAGCCCTCCTACAATGAGCAGTTCTTC. Encoded protein: CASSFGQPSYNEQFF.